The 15 T cell receptor beta chains below all came from one sample that was sequenced in a study of shared clonotypes between healthy human individuals. The table came from immunoSEQ multiplex PCR; TCRdb's copy has only in-frame clones and leaves some out. The table lists a few million clones, approximately 90% of them singletons. Sequenced material: naive CD4+ T cells from PBMCs. Subset denoted: CD45RA+ positively selected. These receptors were obtained from a man younger than 30 in good health. Some clones in this sample may be carry-over from other donors' samples.

The chain links TRBV6-6 to TRBJ2-3, with D possibly TRBD1 on 5 matching bases. The CDR3 spans 14 residues. Germline V gene data show CDR1 as MNHNY and CDR2 as SVGAGI (reference sequence). The V end lost 5 bases, the J end lost 4 bases, and 13 bases lay between the germline ends. DNA of the CDR3: TGTGCCAGCAGTAGACTGACAGAAGCAGATACGCAGTATTTT. Protein sequence: CASSRLTEADTQYF.

The chain has TRBV9 and TRBJ2-1, with a weak D call TRBD2 (6 bases). CDR1 and CDR2 (germline): SGDLS, YYNGEE. The CDR3 loop spans 16 amino acids. V was cut by 3 bases and J by 4 bases, with 17 bases left in between. CDR3 sequence: CASSAFMAGLYNEQFF. The CDR3 DNA follows: TGTGCCAGCAGCGCTTTCATGGCGGGACTTTACAATGAGCAGTTCTTC.

About this clone: One junction end does not reproduce the germline sequence, and a read error may be involved. Within the sample, other DNA sequences also encode this same CDR3. This rearrangement joins TRBV14 to TRBJ1-2; a possible D gene is TRBD1 (6 bases). Germline V gene sequence: CDR1 SGHDN, CDR2 FVKESK. The CDR3 is 13 residues long. CDR3 sequence: CASSQGQNYGYTF. The CDR3 DNA follows: TGTGCCAGCAGTCAAGGACAGAACTATGGCTACACCTTC.

This chain connects TRBV7-9 to TRBJ2-1; TRBD2 matches 11 bases. The CDR3 contains 17 residues. Germline values: CDR1 SEHNR, CDR2 FQNEAQ (reference sequence). Unmatched junction bases numbered 12, after V lost 2 bases and J lost 9 bases. The CDR3 bases are TGTGCCAGCAGCTTATCCCGGATAGCGGGAGGGCCCCGTGAGCAGTTCTTC. It is translated as CASSLSRIAGGPREQFF.

The chain employs TRBV28 and TRBJ1-1, with unresolved D. Germline assignment: CDR1 MDHEN and CDR2 SYDVKM. The CDR3 extends over 14 amino acids. V was shortened by 4 bases and J by 4 bases, with 13 bases between the two germline ends. The CDR3: CASSYEGEGTEAFF. The CDR3 DNA is TGTGCCAGCAGTTACGAGGGAGAGGGCACTGAAGCTTTCTTT.

The chain combines TRBV27 with TRBJ1-1, with TRBD1 matching over 7 bases. Trimming removed 5 bases from V and 0 bases from J; junction bases left unmatched: 12. Per germline, CDR1 MNHEY and CDR2 SMNVEV (reference sequence). CDR3 length equals 17 residues. CDR3 region: CASSPGTDPRMNTEAFF. DNA for the CDR3: TGTGCCAGCAGTCCAGGGACAGACCCGAGAATGAACACTGAAGCTTTCTTT.

The chain employs TRBV4-1 and TRBJ1-5, with D unclear. Between the trimmed V and J ends, which lost 0 bases and 9 bases, there was a span of 12 bases. This CDR3 spans 14 amino acids. Germline V gene data show CDR1 as MGHRA and CDR2 as YSYEKL. CDR3 in amino acids: CASSQDLTGMPQHF. CDR3 in DNA: TGCGCCAGCAGCCAAGATCTAACCGGGATGCCCCAGCATTTT.

This chain uses TRBV4-2 with TRBJ2-5; TRBD2 matches at 11 bases. There are 19 residues in the CDR3. V shed 6 bases, J shed 2 bases, and the junction held 17 bases outside the gene matches. The germline gives CDR1 LGHNA, CDR2 YNFKEQ. The chain's CDR3 is CASSGRLAGSYSQQETQYF. CDR3 sequence (DNA): TGTGCCAGCAGTGGACGACTAGCGGGAAGCTATTCACAGCAAGAGACCCAGTACTTC.

The V call is TRBV11-2, the J call TRBJ1-2; TRBD1 agrees at 7 bases. After removal of 5 bases from V and 4 bases from J, the junction contained 7 bases not matched to a gene. Germline V gives CDR1 SGHAT, CDR2 FQNNGV. The CDR3 consists of 14 residues. The CDR3 region has the DNA TGTGCCAGCAGCCCCGACAGGGCGTTCTATGGCTACACCTTC. Residues: CASSPDRAFYGYTF.

The gene calls are TRBV6-1 and TRBJ1-2, with 7 nucleotides matching TRBD1. CDR3 length: 13 residues. Germline lookup yields CDR1 MNHNS and CDR2 SASEGT. V lost 7 bases, J lost 8 bases, and 10 bases stayed unmatched. This CDR3 is CASKINRGNGYTF. DNA of the CDR3: TGTGCCAGCAAGATAAACAGGGGAAACGGCTACACCTTC.

V gene TRBV14 combines with J gene TRBJ2-3, with TRBD2 matching over 9 bases. CDR3 size: 16 residues. Looked up from germline, CDR1 is SGHDN and CDR2 is FVKESK. V shed 4 bases, J shed 6 bases, and the junction held 11 bases outside the gene matches. The CDR3 DNA sequence: TGTGCCAGCAGCCTATCGCGAGCGGGAGGAGGTGATACGCAGTATTTT. Translated: CASSLSRAGGGDTQYF.

The chain couples TRBV19 to TRBJ1-2; D call uncertain. CDR3 length: 12 residues. From germline, CDR1 is LNHDA and CDR2 SQIVND (reference sequence). Trimming took off 4 bases at V and 3 bases at J, with 6 bases between the two ends. The CDR3 reads CASSRADYGYTF. The CDR3 nucleotides read TGTGCCAGTAGTAGGGCAGACTATGGCTACACCTTC.

V gene TRBV27 combines with J gene TRBJ1-4, with a possible D match to TRBD1 (5 bases). The V gene's germline CDR1 is MNHEY and CDR2 SMNVEV (reference sequence). This CDR3 spans 14 amino acids. V lost 3 bases and J lost 5, with 10 bases in between. CDR3 protein: CASSFDRRNEKLFF. CDR3 DNA sequence: TGTGCCAGCAGTTTTGACAGAAGAAATGAAAAACTGTTTTTT.

This rearrangement joins TRBV7-2 to TRBJ1-2, with 9 nucleotides matching TRBD1. This CDR3 has 15 amino acids. Per germline, CDR1 SGHTA and CDR2 FQGNSA. V was pared by 4 bases and J by 5 bases, with 8 bases of the junction left unmatched. The CDR3 protein is CASSSGPGTGYGYTF. In DNA, the CDR3 is TGTGCCAGCAGCTCGGGGCCCGGGACAGGGTATGGCTACACCTTC.

In nucleotides, the CDR3 is TGTGCCATCAGTCTGGGACAGGGGACTGAAGCTTTCTTT. It translates to CAISLGQGTEAFF. The V and J genes are TRBV10-3 and TRBJ1-1; 10 bases align to TRBD1. CDR1 is ENHRY, CDR2 SYGVKD, per germline. CDR3 length: 13 amino acids. Trimming removed 5 bases from V and 5 bases from J; junction bases left unmatched: 2.